A single T cell receptor (beta chain) is shown here with its context. These data originate in a study of T cell changes during pregnancy in multiple sclerosis. Assay used: immunoSEQ multiplex PCR; TCRdb lists only in-frame clones, some missing. The sample lists around 40,000 clones, approximately 90% occurring once. This receptor was identified in a female donor with multiple sclerosis, enrolled in a pregnancy study. Sequenced material: CD4+ T cells from peripheral blood mononuclear cells, taken before pregnancy.

CDR3 protein: CASSQFQGAVTEAFF. The CDR3 nucleotides read TGTGCCAGCAGCCAATTTCAGGGGGCGGTCACTGAAGCTTTCTTT. J is TRBJ1-1 and V is TRBV7-9; the match to TRBD1 covers 8 bases. Germline V gives CDR1 SEHNR, CDR2 FQNEAQ (reference sequence). The CDR3 runs to 15 residues. The V segment lost 5 bases and the J segment 4 bases; nucleotides outside the gene matches: 9.